Below, 14 T cell receptor beta chains from the same sample are listed, as sequenced in a study of a mutant IDH1 vaccine in newly diagnosed glioma. Some clones are missing from TCRdb's copy, which holds only in-frame ones; the method was immunoSEQ multiplex PCR. This table has 30,000 to 40,000 clones, about four fifths appearing once. Which antigens these TCRs recognize remains unknown. Time point denoted: week 5, during vaccination. It was 300 ug of mutant IDH1 20-mer peptide that made up each vaccine dose, given with topical imiquimod. The source material was PBMCs, sampled from a glioma patient whose treatment included an IDH1 peptide vaccine. The receptor set was obtained from a man aged 30-40 years with glioma.

The chain links TRBV7-9 to TRBJ2-5; no clear D gene. Germline lookup yields CDR1 SEHNR and CDR2 FQNEAQ (reference sequence). This CDR3 is built from 11 residues. Trimming left V 4 bases short and J 5 bases short, with 5 bases between. The CDR3 region is CASSSTETQYF. The CDR3 DNA follows: TGTGCCAGCAGCTCAACGGAGACCCAGTACTTC.

The chain recombines TRBV14 with TRBJ1-5, with D tentatively TRBD1 (6 bases). Trimming left V 7 bases short and J 1 base short, with 20 bases between. Germline-derived CDR1 and CDR2 are SGHDN and FVKESK. The CDR3 has 17 residues. The CDR3 protein is CASTEGGNPWSNQPQHF. CDR3 bases: TGTGCCAGCACCGAGGGGGGGAATCCCTGGAGCAATCAGCCCCAGCATTTT.

The genes are TRBV5-6 and TRBJ2-2; D tentatively fits TRBD1 or TRBD2 (5 bases each). Germline V gives CDR1 SGHDT, CDR2 YYEEEE. This CDR3 has 13 amino acids. V dropped 5 bases and J dropped 4 bases, with 9 bases sitting between them. The CDR3 sequence: CASSWDRTGELFF. For the CDR3, the DNA is TGTGCCAGCAGTTGGGACCGCACCGGGGAGCTGTTTTTT. Together with reference TRBV5-6 and TRBJ2-2, the CDR3 gives the full variable domain: DAGVTQSPTHLIKTRGQQVTLRCSPKSGHDTVSWYQQALGQGPQFIFQYYEEEERQRGNFPDRFSGHQFPNYSSELNVNALLLGDSALYLCASSWDRTGELFFGEGSRLTVL.

V and J are TRBV6-5 and TRBJ1-5; maybe TRBD1 (6 bases). CDR1 is MNHEY and CDR2 is SVGAGI in the germline V gene. The CDR3 covers 15 residues. V lost 0 bases and J 4 bases, leaving 10 bases between the germline ends. In nucleotides, the CDR3 is TGTGCCAGCAGTTACTCCCGACAGGCAAATCAGCCCCAGCATTTT. Encoded protein: CASSYSRQANQPQHF.

The V gene is TRBV7-9, the J gene TRBJ2-5; D is undetermined. The V and J ends lost 4 bases and 5 bases respectively, with 14 bases between them. The V gene's germline CDR1 is SEHNR and CDR2 FQNEAQ (reference sequence). The CDR3 extends over 14 amino acids. For the CDR3, the DNA is TGTGCCAGCAGCTACCCAGTGGTTCGGGAGACCCAGTACTTC. Its translation is CASSYPVVRETQYF. Looking up the rest from reference TRBV7-9 and TRBJ2-5 gives the full variable domain: DTGVSQNPRHKITKRGQNVTFRCDPISEHNRLYWYRQTLGQGPEFLTYFQNEAQLEKSRLLSDRFSAERPKGSFSTLEIQRTEQGDSAMYLCASSYPVVRETQYFGPGTRLLVL.

In this sample, this clone turned up a few times. The chain couples TRBV7-6 to TRBJ2-7, with D possibly matching TRBD2 (6 bases). V lost 3 bases, J lost 3 bases, and 12 bases lay in between. Germline values: CDR1 SGHVS, CDR2 FNYEAQ. The CDR3 extends over 14 amino acids. The CDR3 coding sequence is TGTGCCAGCAGCTTTATGGAGGGCCACTACGAGCAGTACTTC. This encodes CASSFMEGHYEQYF.

The chain is built from TRBV18 and TRBJ1-1, with unresolved D. V was trimmed by 2 bases and J by 1 base, leaving 11 bases between them. The CDR3 covers 15 residues. Germline V gene data show CDR1 as KGHSH and CDR2 as LQKENI. The CDR3 DNA follows: TGTGCCAGCTCACCAGGAGCAAGGGCGAACACTGAAGCTTTCTTT. Translation: CASSPGARANTEAFF.

The CDR3 protein is CASSQGTERYQETQYF. The DNA of the CDR3 is TGCGCCAGCAGCCAGGGGACGGAGCGGTACCAAGAGACCCAGTACTTC. This chain joins TRBV4-3 and TRBJ2-5, with D perhaps matching TRBD1 or TRBD2 (5 bases each). Trimming stripped 3 bases from V and 0 bases from J, with 14 bases between. The CDR3 consists of 16 residues. Per germline, CDR1 LGHNA and CDR2 YSLEER.

The rearrangement uses TRBV29-1 and TRBJ2-2; 7 bases are a match to TRBD2. V dropped 4 bases and J dropped 3; count of bases not matched to a gene: 5. CDR1 is SQVTM and CDR2 is ANQGSEA in the germline V gene. The length of the CDR3 is 14 residues. The DNA for the CDR3 is TGCAGCGTTGCTGGCGGGAGTGACACCGGGGAGCTGTTTTTT. Translating it yields CSVAGGSDTGELFF.

The genes are TRBV19 and TRBJ1-5; no firm D call. V was pared by 8 bases and J by 0 bases, with 11 bases between. The CDR3 is 14 amino acids. CDR1 is LNHDA and CDR2 is SQIVND in the germline V gene (reference sequence). CDR3 in amino acids: CASRGPYSNQPQHF. In nucleotides, the CDR3 is TGTGCCAGTCGAGGTCCTTATAGCAATCAGCCCCAGCATTTT. The complete variable domain, with remaining parts taken from reference TRBV19 and TRBJ1-5, reads DGGITQSPKYLFRKEGQNVTLSCEQNLNHDAMYWYRQDPGQGLRLIYYSQIVNDFQKGDIAEGYSVSREKKESFPLTVTSAQKNPTAFYLCASRGPYSNQPQHFGDGTRLSIL.

The rearrangement joins TRBV7-2 to TRBJ2-1; 12 bases line up with TRBD2. CDR3 length equals 16 residues. Germline values: CDR1 SGHTA, CDR2 FQGNSA. The V segment lost 1 base and the J segment 6 bases; nucleotides outside the gene matches: 4. CDR3 nucleotides: TGTGCCAGCAGCTTAGGGCCTAGCGGGAGGGGCAATGAGCAGTTCTTC. It yields the protein CASSLGPSGRGNEQFF.

The chain couples TRBV7-2 to TRBJ1-1, with D possibly being TRBD1 (6 bases). Trimming left V 1 base short and J 6 bases short, with 12 bases between. Per germline, CDR1 SGHTA and CDR2 FQGNSA. This CDR3 is 14 amino acids long. This chain's CDR3 is CASSLVSGEAEAFF. For the CDR3, the DNA is TGTGCCAGCAGCTTAGTTTCAGGGGAGGCTGAAGCTTTCTTT.

V and J are TRBV4-1 and TRBJ2-3; maybe TRBD1 (6 bases). The CDR3 runs 18 residues. CDR1 is MGHRA and CDR2 is YSYEKL in the germline V gene. With 0 bases removed from V and 4 bases from J, the gap between germline ends came to 20 bases. CDR3 sequence: CASSQEGGLEWGADTQYF. CDR3 coding DNA: TGCGCCAGCAGCCAAGAAGGGGGTCTTGAGTGGGGAGCAGATACGCAGTATTTT.

CDR3 protein: CASSLASGSYEQYF. CDR3 bases: TGTGCCAGCAGCTTGGCTAGCGGGTCCTACGAGCAGTACTTC. The chain uses TRBV5-6 and TRBJ2-7; 8 nucleotides match TRBD2. The trim removed 0 bases at V and 1 base at J, leaving 0 bases unmatched. Germline CDR1 is SGHDT and CDR2 is YYEEEE. The CDR3 spans 14 residues.